What follows are 11 T cell receptor beta chains derived from one specimen sequenced in a study of T cell clonality in common variable immunodeficiency. Assay used: immunoSEQ multiplex PCR; TCRdb lists only in-frame clones, some missing. Sampling found about 33,000 clones, none seen once. The material sequenced was peripheral blood mononuclear cells. The source of these receptors is a person aged 18 to 75 in good health.

In its sample, this clone was seen many times. The CDR3 goes on 3 residues after the read ends, and that part is filled in from the germline J gene. The chain employs TRBV5-1 and TRBJ2-5, with 7 bases matching TRBD2. The CDR3 loop spans 15 amino acids. Germline V gives CDR1 SGHRS, CDR2 YFSETQ. V dropped 7 bases and J dropped 3; count of bases not matched to a gene: 12. CDR3 in amino acids: CASALSSGPEETQYF. The covered CDR3 bases are TGCGCCAGCGCCTTAAGTAGCGGGCCTGAAGAGACC.

Ten or more counts support this clone. Read coverage stops 3 residues before the CDR3 terminus; the germline J gene supplies the remainder. This chain uses TRBV29-1 with TRBJ2-4, with 8 nucleotides matching TRBD1. The CDR3 runs to 14 residues. The germline V gene has CDR1 SQVTM and CDR2 ANQGSEA. The CDR3 region is CSATTGVSNQPQYF. The CDR3 DNA, read in part, is TGCAGCGCCACGACAGGGGTAAGCAATCAGCCT.

For this clone: The read falls 3 residues short of the CDR3 end, and the missing part is taken from the germline J gene. The gene calls are TRBV7-9 and TRBJ2-1; TRBD2 might be the D (6 bases). V gave up 5 bases and J gave up 8 bases, with 19 bases separating them. In germline, CDR1 is SEHNR, CDR2 FQNEAQ (reference sequence). The CDR3 sequence is 15 residues long. The CDR3 bases that were read are TGTGCCAGCAGCGCCTCCCGGAGGGCAGTCGATGAG. This encodes CASSASRRAVDE. The CDR3 reads in full as CASSASRRAVDEQFF.

This clone was seen ten or more times. Read sequence stops 3 residues before the CDR3 end, and the germline J gene provides the missing end. The chain recombines TRBV5-1 with TRBJ1-2; the match to TRBD1 covers 7 bases. Germline CDR1 reads SGHRS; CDR2 reads YFSETQ. The V gene end was trimmed by 4 bases and the J gene end by 0 bases; junction bases not matched to a gene: 3. The length of the CDR3 is 14 residues. The covered CDR3 bases are TGCGCCAGCAGCCCGGGACAGTCTAACTATGGC. It translates to CASSPGQSNYG. The CDR3 as a whole reads CASSPGQSNYGYTF. The full variable domain, its missing parts supplied by reference TRBV5-1 and TRBJ1-2, is KAGVTQTPRYLIKTRGQQVTLSCSPISGHRSVSWYQQTPGQGLQFLFEYFSETQRNKGNFPGRFSGRQFSNSRSEMNVSTLELGDSALYLCASSPGQSNYGYTFGSGTRLTVV.

Regarding this clone: The read finishes 3 residues shy of the CDR3 end, and the germline J gene is used to complete it. V is TRBV11-3 and J is TRBJ2-1; 12 bases match TRBD2. Germline CDR1 reads SGHNT; CDR2 reads YENEEA. Germline trimming cut 4 bases from V and 7 bases from J; bases unmatched to any gene: 5. The CDR3 is made up of 15 amino acids. The sequenced CDR3 bases are TGTGCCAGCAGCTCTCTAGCGGGAGGGCTAAATGAG. Its protein product is CASSSLAGGLNE. The whole CDR3 protein is CASSSLAGGLNEQFF.

This clone was seen many times. The missing CDR3 end, 3 residues past where the read stops, is filled in from the germline J gene. This sequence joins TRBV6-9 and TRBJ2-4, with 7 bases matching TRBD1. J gave up 0 bases and V 1 base, and 9 bases lay outside the gene matches. Per the germline V gene, CDR1 is MNHGY and CDR2 is SVAAGI. The CDR3 sequence is 18 residues long. CDR3 loop: CASSYWDRLLLAKNIQYF. CDR3 DNA, as far as it was read: TGTGCCAGCAGTTATTGGGACAGATTATTACTAGCCAAAAACATT.

Worth noting for this clone: The read falls 3 residues short of the CDR3 end, and the missing part is taken from the germline J gene. The rearrangement uses TRBV30 and TRBJ2-2, with a weak D call TRBD1 (5 bases). The CDR3 length is 12 residues. In germline, CDR1 is GTSNPN, CDR2 SVGIG (reference sequence). The DNA read from the CDR3 is TGTGCCTGGCTGGCAGGGTTTGAAAAG. Its protein is CAWLAGFEK. The CDR3 reads in full as CAWLAGFEKLFF.

This clone was seen many times. The CDR3 is cut off 3 residues early in the read; its end comes from the germline J gene. The chain recombines TRBV20-1 with TRBJ1-1, with D perhaps TRBD1 (5 bases). V shed 5 bases and J shed 7 bases, with 14 bases lying between them. This CDR3 is 12 amino acids long. Germline assignment: CDR1 DFQATT and CDR2 SNEGSKA (reference sequence). This CDR3 reads CSARKPGIEAFF. The CDR3 DNA, read in part, is TGCAGTGCTCGAAAGCCAGGGATTGAA.

This clone was detected many times. The read falls 3 residues short of the CDR3 end, and the missing part is taken from the germline J gene. The V call is TRBV2, the J call TRBJ1-4, with D hard to call. The V end lost 8 bases, the J end lost 4 bases, and 5 bases lay between the germline ends. The CDR3 runs 11 residues. The germline V gene encodes CDR1 SNHLY and CDR2 FYNNEI. The CDR3 spells CASLFNEKLFF. The covered CDR3 bases are TGTGCCAGCCTTTTTAATGAAAAA.

This clone was counted at least ten times. Coverage ceases 3 residues before the CDR3 finishes, and the germline J gene fills in the end. The V and J genes are TRBV30 and TRBJ1-5; the D is unclear. Germline V gives CDR1 GTSNPN, CDR2 SVGIG (reference sequence). The CDR3 length is 14 residues. Trimming took off 2 bases at V and 0 bases at J, with 8 bases between the two ends. The CDR3 protein is CAWSTADSNQPQHF. CDR3 DNA, as far as it was read: TGTGCCTGGAGTACGGCGGATAGCAATCAGCCC.

This clone was found a few times. The sequenced fragment ends 3 residues before the CDR3 boundary, so the rest is inferred from the germline J gene. The V and J genes are TRBV7-9 and TRBJ2-7, with 10 nucleotides matching TRBD1. V was clipped by 2 bases and J by 2 bases; unmatched bases: 3. CDR3 length: 15 amino acids. Germline V lookup: CDR1 SEHNR, CDR2 FQNEAQ (reference sequence). The CDR3 spells CASSLSGTGAYEQYF. The sequenced CDR3 bases are TGTGCCAGCAGCTTATCTGGGACAGGGGCCTACGAG.